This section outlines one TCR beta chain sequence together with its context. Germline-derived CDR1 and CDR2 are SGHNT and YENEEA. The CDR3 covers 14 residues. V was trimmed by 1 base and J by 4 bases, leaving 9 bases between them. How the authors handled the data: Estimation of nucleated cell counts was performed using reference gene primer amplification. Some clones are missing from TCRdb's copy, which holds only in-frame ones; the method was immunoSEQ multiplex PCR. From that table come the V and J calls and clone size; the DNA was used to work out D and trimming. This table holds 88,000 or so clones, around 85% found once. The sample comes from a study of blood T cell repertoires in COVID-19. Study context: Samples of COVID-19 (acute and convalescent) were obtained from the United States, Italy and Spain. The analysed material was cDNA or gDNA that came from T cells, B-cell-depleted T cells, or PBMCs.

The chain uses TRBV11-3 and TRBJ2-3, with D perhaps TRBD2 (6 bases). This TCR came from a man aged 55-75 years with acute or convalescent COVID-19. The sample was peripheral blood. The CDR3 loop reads CASSLVSGADTQYF. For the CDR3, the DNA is TGTGCCAGCAGCTTAGTCTCGGGGGCAGATACGCAGTATTTT.